Listed below are T cell receptor beta chains from one sample, sequenced in a study of beta chain features in type 1 diabetes. Using immunoSEQ multiplex PCR, the repertoire was profiled, and TCRdb retains in-frame clones only, with some absent. The data show fewer than 450,000 clones, roughly 13% seen once. Sequencing was performed on naive CD4+ T cells from blood. Source of these receptors: a woman younger than 35 with type 1 diabetes. Each CDR3 is given without its conserved first and last residue.

TRBJ2-1 TRBV4-1 ASKAAASGDYNEQF
TRBJ1-2 TRBV29-1 SVRTGVNYGYT
TRBJ2-5 TRBV5-1 ASSLWQGRGQETQY
TRBJ1-4 TRBV29-1 SVEGQTGQDNEKLF
TRBJ2-5 TRBV11-1 ASSLRLDSGSFGETQY
TRBJ2-1 TRBV27 ASRTSVRGGNEQF
TRBJ2-5 TRBV5-1 ASSSRAQETQY
TRBJ2-3 TRBV7-2 ASSPRTTNTDTQY
TRBJ1-2 TRBV14 ASSQQTGLYGYT
TRBJ2-7 TRBV29-1 SVRPLALDEQY
TRBJ2-1 TRBV4-1 ASSSPRGRAGEQF
TRBJ2-7 TRBV5-4 ASSPSGIYYEQY
TRBJ2-1 TRBV29-1 SVRGTANEQF
TRBJ2-5 TRBV21-1 ASTTWGEETQY
TRBJ1-1 TRBV13 ASSLAKTGMNTEAF
TRBJ2-3 TRBV28 ASIFSGSDTQY
TRBJ2-1 TRBV7-2 ASSLGGPNTEQF
TRBJ1-1 TRBV29-1 SVDSRGSGTEAF
TRBJ1-2 TRBV2 ASSDSGLGAGYT
TRBJ1-1 TRBV5-1 ASSAGQGIAEAF
TRBJ2-4 TRBV30 AWSVTRVQKLAKNIQY
TRBJ1-5 TRBV30 AWTRGQTQPQH
TRBJ2-3 TRBV5-1 ASSLDRSTDTQY
TRBJ2-5 TRBV7-9 AFKGVKETQY
TRBJ2-3 TRBV4-1 ASSQEGLGGSPDTQY
TRBJ2-2 TRBV30 AWSPILRFRELF
TRBJ2-2 TRBV29-1 SATSPGQGAGELF
TRBJ2-5 TRBV9 ASSVGAPHGTQY
TRBJ2-5 TRBV11-2 ASSLLTAQETQY
TRBJ1-4 TRBV4-2 ASSQERQLGTNEKLF
TRBJ1-2 TRBV7-2 ASSLTGGPSYGYT
TRBJ1-1 TRBV28 ASSPGQISNEAF
TRBJ2-3 TRBV7-2 ASSFGPSTDTQY
TRBJ1-5 TRBV19 ASSMPRGNQPQH
TRBJ2-1 TRBV5-1 ASSLSGTGGDEQF
TRBJ2-1 TRBV7-9 ASSALRLAANEQF
TRBJ2-1 TRBV5-4 ASSLGSSGTYNEQF
TRBJ2-3 TRBV15 ATSSRDRGTDTQY
TRBJ2-1 TRBV30 AWSVGAGYNEQF
TRBJ2-5 TRBV7-2 ASSMSPAGDPGTQY
TRBJ2-3 TRBV2 ASSETRADTQY
TRBJ2-5 TRBV7-9 ASSTAAGETQY
TRBJ2-7 TRBV21-1 ASSLRGTTSSSHEQY
TRBJ2-2 TRBV19 ASNPGVGTGGTGELF
TRBJ2-1 TRBV7-2 ASSSLRRLGNEQF
TRBJ1-2 TRBV27 ASSLSSGYGYT
TRBJ2-1 TRBV5-4 ASSLRIGTVNEQF
TRBJ1-1 TRBV7-2 ASSSRLNTEAF
TRBJ1-2 TRBV7-9 ASSLATLSNYGYT
TRBJ2-7 TRBV19 ASSLDRDEQY
TRBJ2-1 TRBV7-3 ASSSLTLAGVDNEQF
TRBJ1-3 TRBV28 ASSFLTMSTGNTIY
TRBJ2-5 TRBV25-1 ASSHVGVWTQY
TRBJ2-7 TRBV30 AWSAISYEQY
TRBJ2-3 TRBV5-1 ASSLAWASRADTQY
TRBJ2-3 TRBV30 AWSVRQGASDTQY
TRBJ2-1 TRBV19 ASSIGTGFPYNEQF